This entry describes one TCR beta chain. Antigen unknown. The record originates from a study of shared clonotypes between healthy human individuals. Study background: Donors consisted of a couple of women and a few men between 18 and 49.

General study results and limits: Naive CD4 clonotypes overlapped across a handful of donors at around 4.8%. Some clonotypes were shared by all four sorted-subset donors, while others were not shared. The non-shared ones had lower generation probabilities than the shared ones.

Deep was the level used in running the assay. TCRdb's table, derived via immunoSEQ multiplex PCR, lists solely in-frame clones and lacks some. The top ten hold about 0.13% of the sample, which has some 2,400,000 clones, more than 90% seen once. The sequence derives from a man between 18 and 35 years old in good health. The sequencing input was naive CD4+ T cells sorted from blood. Subset given: CD45RA+ positively selected.

The CDR3: CAWERDRGQEETQYF. The CDR3 bases are TGTGCCTGGGAACGAGACAGGGGGCAGGAAGAGACCCAGTACTTC. This chain links TRBV30 with TRBJ2-5; 10 bases are shared with TRBD1. V was clipped by 5 bases and J by 3 bases; unmatched bases: 9. Looked up from germline, CDR1 is GTSNPN and CDR2 is SVGIG (reference sequence). The CDR3 runs to 15 residues.